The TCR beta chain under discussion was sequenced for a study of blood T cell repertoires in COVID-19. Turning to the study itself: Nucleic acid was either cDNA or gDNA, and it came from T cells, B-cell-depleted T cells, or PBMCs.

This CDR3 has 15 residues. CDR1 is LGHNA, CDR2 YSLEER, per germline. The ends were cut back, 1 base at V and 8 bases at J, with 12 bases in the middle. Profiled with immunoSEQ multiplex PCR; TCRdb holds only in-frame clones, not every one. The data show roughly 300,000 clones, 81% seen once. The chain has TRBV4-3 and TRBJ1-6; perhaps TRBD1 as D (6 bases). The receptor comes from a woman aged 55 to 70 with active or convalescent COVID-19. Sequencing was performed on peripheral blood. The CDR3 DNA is TGCGCCAGCAGCCAAGTTTACAGGGTGGATTCACCCCTCCACTTT. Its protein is CASSQVYRVDSPLHF.